What follows are 32 T cell receptor beta chains derived from one specimen sequenced in a study of blood T cell repertoires in COVID-19. Measured with immunoSEQ multiplex PCR; TCRdb has only the in-frame clones, and not every one. The sample yields roughly 200,000 clones, just under 85% seen once. The specimen sequenced was peripheral blood. The source is a woman in her 70s with active or convalescent COVID-19.

Here the CDR3 reads CASSKAAERDGQGADTQYF. In nucleotides, the CDR3 is TGTGCCAGCAGCAAAGCGGCGGAGCGGGACGGGCAAGGCGCAGATACGCAGTATTTT. The chain couples TRBV21-1 to TRBJ2-3; the tabulated D call, TRBD2, remains unverified against the DNA. TRBV21-1 is described as a pseudogene. The CDR3 sequence is 19 residues long.

The CDR3 is CASSESLLAGSGELFF. CDR3 coding DNA: TGTGCCAGCAGTGAAAGTCTCCTAGCGGGATCCGGGGAGCTGTTTTTT. This sequence joins TRBV25-1 and TRBJ2-2; the match to TRBD2 covers 9 bases. This CDR3 contains 16 residues. CDR1 and CDR2 (germline): MGHDK, SYGVNS. V was clipped by 2 bases and J by 6 bases; unmatched bases: 7. The variable domain in full, with the rest retrieved from reference TRBV25-1 and TRBJ2-2, is EADIYQTPRYLVIGTGKKITLECSQTMGHDKMYWYQQDPGMELHLIHYSYGVNSTEKGDLSSESTVSRIRTEHFPLTLESARPSHTSQYLCASSESLLAGSGELFFGEGSRLTVL.

CDR3 sequence: CASSLAVRTGISGYTF. For the CDR3, the DNA is TGTGCCAGCAGCTTGGCCGTTCGTACAGGGATAAGCGGCTACACCTTC. The chain links TRBV5-6 to TRBJ1-2; D may be TRBD1 (6 bases). Germline CDR1 reads SGHDT; CDR2 reads YYEEEE. The V end lost 0 bases, the J end lost 8 bases, and 20 bases lay between the germline ends. The CDR3 sequence is 16 residues long.

This clone was counted a single time. V usage is TRBV5-6 and J usage is TRBJ2-1; 9 bases match TRBD1. The trim removed 2 bases at V and 5 bases at J, leaving 8 bases unmatched. The V gene's germline CDR1 is SGHDT and CDR2 YYEEEE. This CDR3 spans 16 amino acids. CDR3 residues: CASSLSVGTGNNEQFF. The CDR3 coding sequence is TGTGCCAGCAGCTTATCGGTTGGGACAGGGAACAATGAGCAGTTCTTC.

J is TRBJ1-1 and V is TRBV6-5; 10 positions match TRBD1. Germline-derived CDR1 and CDR2 are MNHEY and SVGAGI. V dropped 7 bases and J dropped 5; count of bases not matched to a gene: 10. CDR3 length: 15 amino acids. The DNA for the CDR3 is TGTGCCAGCATCCCCCGGGACAGGGGTTTGACTGAAGCTTTCTTT. Residues: CASIPRDRGLTEAFF.

The rearrangement uses TRBV2 and TRBJ1-2; 7 bases agree with TRBD1. In germline, CDR1 is SNHLY, CDR2 FYNNEI. V shed 6 bases and J 3 bases; nucleotides not matched to a gene: 7. The CDR3 has 14 amino acids. CDR3 in amino acids: CASRTTGTDYGYTF. The CDR3 coding sequence is TGTGCCAGCAGAACGACAGGGACGGACTATGGCTACACCTTC.

The chain has TRBV16 and TRBJ1-1; possible D gene TRBD1, 6 bases. The V gene lost 1 base and the J gene lost 11 bases, with 14 bases spanning the gap. Per germline, CDR1 KGHSY and CDR2 FQNENV. This CDR3 contains 13 residues. The CDR3 DNA reads as TGTGCCAGCAGCCAATGGACAGTGGGAGAGGCTTTCTTT. Translation: CASSQWTVGEAFF.

This clone has a single count. The chain carries TRBV5-1 and TRBJ2-7; tentatively, D is TRBD1 (6 bases). Deletions cut 4 bases from V and 6 bases from J, with 14 bases between. The CDR3 has 13 residues. Germline V gene sequence: CDR1 SGHRS, CDR2 YFSETQ. The chain's CDR3 is CASSRTVTLEQYF. Written as DNA, the CDR3 is TGCGCCAGCAGCCGGACAGTCACCCTCGAGCAGTACTTC.

The chain uses TRBV5-5 and TRBJ2-5; D is perhaps TRBD2 (7 bases). Deletions cut 3 bases from V and 5 bases from J, with 14 bases between. CDR1 and CDR2 (germline): SGHKS, YYEKEE (reference sequence). There are 14 residues in the CDR3. The DNA for the CDR3 is TGTGCCAGCAGCTATGGGGGGGCACGGGAGACCCAGTACTTC. This sequence encodes CASSYGGARETQYF.

This clone was counted once. In DNA form, the CDR3 reads TGTGCCAGCAAGATCCGGGAGGGCCAGTTCTTC. It specifies CASKIREGQFF. J is TRBJ2-1 and V is TRBV12-3 or TRBV12-4; 8 nucleotides align to TRBD2. CDR3 length: 11 amino acids. The trim removed 7 bases at V and 13 bases at J, leaving 6 bases unmatched.

This chain links TRBV2 with TRBJ2-1; TRBD2 is a possible D gene (5 bases). V was shortened by 6 bases and J by 8 bases, with 17 bases between the two germline ends. CDR3 length equals 14 residues. Germline V lookup: CDR1 SNHLY, CDR2 FYNNEI. The CDR3 region is CASRSSLRVDEQFF. DNA of the CDR3: TGTGCCAGCAGATCTAGCCTTCGGGTCGATGAGCAGTTCTTC.

The genes are TRBV28 and TRBJ2-1, with a tentative D call TRBD2 (6 bases). The germline gives CDR1 MDHEN, CDR2 SYDVKM. The CDR3 extends over 14 amino acids. V was pared by 6 bases and J by 4 bases, with 13 bases between. The CDR3 region is CASRVAVGYNEQFF. As DNA, the CDR3 is TGTGCCAGCAGGGTAGCGGTAGGATACAATGAGCAGTTCTTC.

The V and J genes are TRBV18 and TRBJ2-2; no clear D gene. This CDR3 has 14 amino acids. Germline V gene lookup returns CDR1 KGHSH and CDR2 LQKENI. V lost 3 bases, J lost 6 bases, and 11 bases lay in between. The DNA for the CDR3 is TGTGCCAGCTCACCCCAACTCGAATCCGGGGAGCTGTTTTTT. Protein product: CASSPQLESGELFF. Using reference TRBV18 and TRBJ2-2 for the parts outside the CDR3, the full variable domain is NAGVMQNPRHLVRRRGQEARLRCSPMKGHSHVYWYRQLPEEGLKFMVYLQKENIIDESGMPKERFSAEFPKEGPSILRIQQVVRGDSAAYFCASSPQLESGELFFGEGSRLTVL.

The chain has TRBV7-8 and TRBJ2-5; 8 bases align to TRBD2. The CDR3 is 13 amino acids. J gave up 5 bases and V 5 bases, and 4 bases lay outside the gene matches. CDR1 is SGHVS and CDR2 is FQNEAQ in the germline V gene. The CDR3 DNA sequence: TGTGCCAGCAGCCTTGGGACTAGGGAGACCCAGTACTTC. Protein sequence: CASSLGTRETQYF.

The chain recombines TRBV5-1 with TRBJ2-4; 10 bases map to TRBD2. V was clipped by 4 bases and J by 9 bases; unmatched bases: 10. CDR1 SGHRS and CDR2 YFSETQ come from the germline V gene. The CDR3 sequence is 15 residues long. This chain's CDR3 is CASSTGLAANIIQYF. CDR3 DNA: TGCGCCAGCAGCACAGGACTAGCGGCTAATATCATTCAGTACTTC.

The chain couples TRBV11-2 to TRBJ2-1; D is perhaps TRBD2 (7 bases). CDR3 size: 15 residues. Germline V lookup: CDR1 SGHAT, CDR2 FQNNGV. V gave up 2 bases and J gave up 8 bases, with 16 bases separating them. This CDR3 is CASSLWGGGQDEQFF. The CDR3 nucleotides are TGTGCCAGCAGCTTATGGGGGGGCGGGCAGGATGAGCAGTTCTTC. The full variable domain, in which reference TRBV11-2 and TRBJ2-1 provide the parts outside the CDR3, is EAGVAQSPRYKIIEKRQSVAFWCNPISGHATLYWYQQILGQGPKLLIQFQNNGVVDDSQLPKDRFSAERLKGVDSTLKIQPAKLEDSAVYLCASSLWGGGQDEQFFGPGTRLTVL.

The chain is built from TRBV9 and TRBJ2-2; D is possibly TRBD2 (6 bases). Germline CDR1 SGDLS, CDR2 YYNGEE. The CDR3 consists of 14 residues. Trimming cost V 4 bases and J 5 bases, with 12 bases left between them. CDR3 amino acids: CASSSRLVTGELFF. DNA for the CDR3: TGTGCCAGCAGCTCCCGACTAGTAACCGGGGAGCTGTTTTTT.

This clone came up many times. This sequence joins TRBV19 and TRBJ1-6; D call uncertain. Germline values: CDR1 LNHDA, CDR2 SQIVND (reference sequence). CDR3 length: 14 residues. Trimming cost V 5 bases and J 7 bases, with 12 bases left between them. The CDR3 nucleotides read TGTGCCAGTAGTCCCACTGGGAGGAATTCACCCCTCCACTTT. Amino acid sequence: CASSPTGRNSPLHF.

This rearrangement joins TRBV7-8 to TRBJ1-4; TRBD1 agrees at 10 bases. With V trimmed by 5 bases and J by 3 bases, 9 bases remained unmatched. Per the germline V gene, CDR1 is SGHVS and CDR2 is FQNEAQ. This CDR3 is built from 17 residues. The CDR3 sequence is CASSVWTGGLPNEKLFF. The CDR3, as DNA: TGTGCCAGCAGCGTCTGGACAGGGGGTTTGCCTAATGAAAAACTGTTTTTT.

In DNA, the CDR3 is TGTGCCATCAGTGGCGGACTAGCGGGAGGAGAGACCCAGTACTTC. Protein: CAISGGLAGGETQYF. The rearrangement joins TRBV10-3 to TRBJ2-5; 14 positions match TRBD2. Germline assignment: CDR1 ENHRY and CDR2 SYGVKD. The CDR3 consists of 15 residues. The V and J ends lost 4 bases and 4 bases, in that order; junction bases with no gene match: 2.

The chain joins TRBV2 to TRBJ2-3; 11 nucleotides align to TRBD2. The CDR3 covers 15 residues. Unmatched junction bases numbered 1, after V lost 5 bases and J lost 0 bases. Germline CDR1 SNHLY, CDR2 FYNNEI. The CDR3 sequence is CASSLAGGSTDTQYF. The CDR3 nucleotides are TGTGCCAGCAGTTTAGCGGGAGGGAGCACAGATACGCAGTATTTT.

V gene TRBV9 combines with J gene TRBJ2-1; D unresolved. The CDR3 has 15 residues. CDR1 is SGDLS, CDR2 YYNGEE, per germline. Trimming removed 0 bases from V and 2 bases from J, with 9 bases in between. This CDR3 reads CASSVAWAAYNEQFF. In nucleotides, the CDR3 is TGTGCCAGCAGCGTAGCTTGGGCAGCCTACAATGAGCAGTTCTTC.

The chain couples TRBV3-1 (or the pseudogene TRBV3-2) to TRBJ2-1; 11 nucleotides match TRBD1. CDR1 and CDR2 from the germline V gene are LGHDT and YNNKEL (reference sequence). This CDR3 region has 17 residues. Germline trimming cut 4 bases from V and 3 bases from J; bases unmatched to any gene: 8. This CDR3 is CASSRNPGQGDYNEQFF. The CDR3 region has the DNA TGTGCCAGCAGCCGGAACCCGGGACAGGGGGACTACAATGAGCAGTTCTTC.

The V call is TRBV4-2, the J call TRBJ2-2, with D perhaps TRBD2 (6 bases). The CDR3 contains 16 residues. Germline-derived CDR1 and CDR2 are LGHNA and YNFKEQ. The V end lost 0 bases, the J end lost 5 bases, and 13 bases lay between the germline ends. CDR3: CASSQESGGRTGELFF. The CDR3 DNA is TGTGCCAGCAGCCAAGAATCAGGAGGGAGGACCGGGGAGCTGTTTTTT.

This clone was picked up many times. This chain connects TRBV18 to TRBJ2-3, with TRBD2 matching 11 bases. V lost 4 bases, J lost 1 base, and 7 bases stayed unmatched. This CDR3 spans 17 amino acids. The germline gives CDR1 KGHSH, CDR2 LQKENI. The CDR3 here is CASSLLTSGSGTDTQYF. The CDR3 DNA follows: TGTGCCAGCTCACTACTTACTAGCGGGAGTGGCACAGATACGCAGTATTTT.

The chain combines TRBV4-1 with TRBJ2-5; TRBD2 aligns across 16 bases. CDR1 is MGHRA, CDR2 YSYEKL, per germline. The CDR3 consists of 17 residues. J lost 5 bases, V lost 4 bases, and 7 bases had no gene match. The CDR3 DNA is TGCGCCAGCAGCCTCTCGGGACTAGCGGGAGGGGGGGAGACCCAGTACTTC. Protein product: CASSLSGLAGGGETQYF.

This chain's CDR3 is CASRALLIMNTEAFF. The CDR3 DNA follows: TGTGCCAGCAGGGCCCTTCTCATTATGAACACTGAAGCTTTCTTT. This chain uses TRBV2 with TRBJ1-1; D gene ambiguous. The germline gives CDR1 SNHLY, CDR2 FYNNEI. The CDR3 contains 15 residues. Trimming took off 6 bases at V and 0 bases at J, with 14 bases between the two ends.

The chain links TRBV28 to TRBJ2-1; D gene unclear. Trimming removed 5 bases at V and 9 bases at J, with 17 bases between. Germline CDR1 MDHEN, CDR2 SYDVKM. The CDR3 covers 14 residues. The chain's CDR3 is CASSPAAASGEQFF. In DNA form, the CDR3 reads TGTGCCAGCAGTCCAGCCGCCGCCTCGGGTGAGCAGTTCTTC.

The chain joins TRBV2 to TRBJ1-4; 8 bases map to TRBD1. CDR1 is SNHLY and CDR2 is FYNNEI in the germline V gene. The length of the CDR3 is 15 residues. V was clipped by 7 bases and J by 3 bases; unmatched bases: 7. CDR3 loop: CASTPGGLSNEKLFF. For the CDR3, the DNA is TGTGCCAGCACTCCAGGGGGCCTCTCTAATGAAAAACTGTTTTTT.

The rearrangement uses TRBV7-9 and TRBJ1-1; a weak D match, TRBD1 (5 bases). This CDR3 spans 14 amino acids. The germline V and J ends were trimmed by 5 bases and 1 base, with 11 bases remaining between them. Germline CDR1 is SEHNR and CDR2 is FQNEAQ (reference sequence). Here the CDR3 reads CASSRGGANTEAFF. CDR3 bases: TGTGCCAGCAGCCGGGGGGGAGCGAACACTGAAGCTTTCTTT.

This clone was found once. V is TRBV10-1 and J is TRBJ2-4; 9 nucleotides agree with TRBD1. The CDR3 is made up of 17 amino acids. Per germline, CDR1 WNHNN and CDR2 SYGVQD (reference sequence). The J segment lost 1 base and the V segment lost 5 bases, leaving 9 bases of the junction unmatched. DNA for the CDR3: TGCGCCAGCAGTCCCGGGACAGGGAGAGAGGCCAAAAACATTCAGTACTTC. As protein: CASSPGTGREAKNIQYF.

The chain couples TRBV14 to TRBJ2-3; perhaps TRBD1 as D (6 bases). Germline loops: CDR1 SGHDN, CDR2 FVKESK. This CDR3 spans 11 amino acids. The germline V and J ends were trimmed by 6 bases and 6 bases, with 7 bases remaining between them. The CDR3: CASSQGDTQYF. The CDR3 DNA follows: TGTGCCAGCAGTCAGGGGGATACGCAGTATTTT.